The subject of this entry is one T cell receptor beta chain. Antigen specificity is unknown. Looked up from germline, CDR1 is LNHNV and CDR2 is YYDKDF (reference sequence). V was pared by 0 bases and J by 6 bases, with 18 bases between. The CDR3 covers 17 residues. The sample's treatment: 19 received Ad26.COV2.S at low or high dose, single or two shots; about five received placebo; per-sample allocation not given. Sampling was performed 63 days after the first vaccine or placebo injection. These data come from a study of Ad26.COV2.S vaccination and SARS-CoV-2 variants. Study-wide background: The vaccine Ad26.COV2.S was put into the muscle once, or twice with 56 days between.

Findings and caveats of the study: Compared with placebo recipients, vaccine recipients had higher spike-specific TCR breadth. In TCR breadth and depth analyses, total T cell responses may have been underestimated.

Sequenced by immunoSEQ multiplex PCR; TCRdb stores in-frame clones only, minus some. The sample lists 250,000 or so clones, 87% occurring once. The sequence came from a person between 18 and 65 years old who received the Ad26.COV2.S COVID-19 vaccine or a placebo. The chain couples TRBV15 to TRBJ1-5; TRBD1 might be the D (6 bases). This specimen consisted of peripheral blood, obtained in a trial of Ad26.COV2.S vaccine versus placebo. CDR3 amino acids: CATSRDSGGEWRQPQHF. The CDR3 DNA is TGTGCCACCAGCAGAGATTCGGGGGGCGAGTGGCGTCAGCCCCAGCATTTT.